These T cell receptor beta chains were read from a single sample in a study of CD8+ T cells in alopecia areata. TCRdb's copy holds only in-frame clones and misses some; the assay was immunoSEQ multiplex PCR. The data show about 160,000 clones, about 71% seen once. This material consisted of CD4+ T cells sorted from blood, taken at week 4, from a patient treated with tofacitinib. These receptors all stem from a human donor with alopecia areata. The CDR3 runs from the conserved cysteine through the conserved F or W. The D gene is left open where the match is weak. A clone size is listed for some rows: how often the clone was seen (once, few, many), or a class if it is expanded.

d_call j_call v_call clone_size cdr3_nt cdr3_aa
- TRBJ2-4 TRBV2 - TGTGCCAGCAGTGTGGTTGGAACAGTAAAAAACATTCAGTACTTC CASSVVGTVKNIQYF
TRBD1 TRBJ1-2 TRBV27 - TGTGCCAGCAGTCTAACAGGGGAGGGTGGCTACACCTTC CASSLTGEGGYTF
- TRBJ2-5 TRBV30 - TGTGCCTGGAGTGTACGAGACCTTCTCCACGCCCAGACCCAGTACTTC CAWSVRDLLHAQTQYF
TRBD1 TRBJ2-7 TRBV7-9 - TGTGCCAGCAGCGGAAAGGGGGATAGGGGACAGAAGAACGAGCAGTACTTC CASSGKGDRGQKNEQYF
- TRBJ2-7 TRBV11-2 few TGTGCCAGCAGCTTAGACGGGACCGATTCTTCCTACGAGCAGTACTTC CASSLDGTDSSYEQYF
- TRBJ2-5 TRBV18 few TGTGCCAGCTCACCACTCGAGACCCAGTACTTC CASSPLETQYF
TRBD1 TRBJ2-7 TRBV29-1 - TGCAGCGTTGAATCTGCGACAGGGCTGCGCGACGAGCAGTACTTC CSVESATGLRDEQYF
- TRBJ1-4 TRBV7-9 few TGTGCCAGCAGCGGTGGTGAAAAACTGTTTTTT CASSGGEKLFF
TRBD1 TRBJ2-7 TRBV30 - TGTGCCCACGCCAGGCAGGGGGTAGGCGAGCAGTACTTC CAHARQGVGEQYF
- TRBJ1-5 TRBV29-1 - TGCAGTCTCGCGGTCGGGATACGAGTTTTAGGTCAGCCCCAGCATTTT CSLAVGIRVLGQPQHF
- TRBJ1-5 TRBV29-1 - TGCGGCGTTGGGGGGGTCAATCAGCCCCAGCATTTT CGVGGVNQPQHF
- TRBJ2-5 TRBV7-3 - TGTGCCAGCAGCCGCGGACAGTCAGAGACCCAGTACTTC CASSRGQSETQYF
- TRBJ1-2 TRBV30 - TGTGCCTGGAGTGTGGGGGTGACGAACTATGGCTACACCTTC CAWSVGVTNYGYTF
- TRBJ2-1 TRBV9 - TGTGCCAGCAGCGTCTCCCGAGATGAGCAGTTCTTC CASSVSRDEQFF
- TRBJ2-5 TRBV7-9 - TGTGCCATAGGAGAGACCCAGTACTTC CAIGETQYF
- TRBJ1-3 TRBV2 - TGTGCCAGCAGTGCGGGGAGTGGAAACACCATATATTTT CASSAGSGNTIYF
- TRBJ2-3 TRBV15 - TGTGCCACCAGCATTAATGGGGGCACGCAGTATTTT CATSINGGTQYF
TRBD2 TRBJ2-7 TRBV7-2 many TGTGCCAGCAGCTCAAGGACTAGCGGGGGGAGATACGAGCAGTACTTC CASSSRTSGGRYEQYF
TRBD1 TRBJ2-1 TRBV29-1 - TGCAGCGTTTCGTTCCGGGACAGGGTAGGCAATGAGCAGTTCTTC CSVSFRDRVGNEQFF
- TRBJ1-1 TRBV11-3 once TGTGCCAGCAGCTTCTCGGGGACGAACACTGAAGCTTTCTTT CASSFSGTNTEAFF
TRBD1 TRBJ1-1 TRBV5-4 - TGTGCCAGCAGCGAGCAATTAATGACAGGGCTAAACACTGAAGCTTTCTTT CASSEQLMTGLNTEAFF
- TRBJ1-2 TRBV5-1 - TGCGCCAGCAGCTTGCCAGACTCAAAATGGTATGGCTACACCTTC CASSLPDSKWYGYTF
TRBD2 TRBJ2-5 TRBV29-1 - TGCAGCGTTGAAGATCGGAGGGGAGGGCACCGTTTACAAGAGACCCAGTACTTC CSVEDRRGGHRLQETQYF
- TRBJ2-7 TRBV29-1 - TGCAGCGTCGTTCCGGCCGCCTACGAGCAGTACTTC CSVVPAAYEQYF
- TRBJ2-6 TRBV4-2 - TGTGCCAGCAGCCAACAGTCCGGACACGTGACCTCTGGGGCCAACGTCCTGACTTTC CASSQQSGHVTSGANVLTF
- TRBJ2-5 TRBV30 - TGTGCCTTTATGCCGGGGGAGACCCAGTACTTC CAFMPGETQYF
TRBD2 TRBJ2-3 TRBV5-1 once TGCGCCAGCAGCCCCCTTCAGGGCGGGGGGGTTGGAGATACGCAGTATTTT CASSPLQGGGVGDTQYF
- TRBJ2-6 TRBV29-1 - TGCAGCGTTTCAAGTGGGTGGGGAATGGCTGGGGCCAACGTCCTGACTTTC CSVSSGWGMAGANVLTF
- TRBJ1-4 TRBV11-2 - TGTGCCAGCAGCTTTTATGGGACAATGTTTTTT CASSFYGTMFF
TRBD1 TRBJ1-1 TRBV27 - TGTGCCAGCAGTTTACTTGGGACAGGGGACACTGAAGCTTTCTTT CASSLLGTGDTEAFF
- TRBJ2-7 TRBV4-2 - TGTGCCAGCAGCCAAGATATGGGGGGTTGGGAGCAGTACTTC CASSQDMGGWEQYF
TRBD1 TRBJ2-4 TRBV6-5 few TGTGCCAGCAGTTACGACAGGGGGCGGAACATTCAGTACTTC CASSYDRGRNIQYF
TRBD1 TRBJ2-1 TRBV19 - TGTGCCAGTATGGTCCAGGGGGCAAAGGAGCAGTTCTTC CASMVQGAKEQFF
- TRBJ1-1 TRBV29-1 - TGCAGCGTTGGGCTGAACACTGAAGCTTTCTTT CSVGLNTEAFF
- TRBJ1-1 TRBV30 few TGTGCCTGGAGATACAGGATTAGGAACACTGAAGCTTTCTTT CAWRYRIRNTEAFF
- TRBJ2-7 TRBV6-1 once TGTGCCAGCAGTGCTTGGACGGTCTACGAGCAGTACTTC CASSAWTVYEQYF
TRBD2 TRBJ2-1 TRBV5-8 - TGTGCCAGCAGACGACTAGCGGGGACCTCGAGGGGTAATGAGCAGTTCTTC CASRRLAGTSRGNEQFF
TRBD1 TRBJ1-5 TRBV30 - TGTGCCTGGAGTGGAGTAGGGGACAGGGGCGACCCCCAGCATTTT CAWSGVGDRGDPQHF
- TRBJ1-2 TRBV29-1 once TGCAGCATCAGGAAGGGTTCCGGCTACACCTTC CSIRKGSGYTF
TRBD2 TRBJ2-3 TRBV6-4 few TGTGCCAGCAGCGGGACTAGCTCAGATACGCAGTATTTT CASSGTSSDTQYF
- TRBJ2-6 TRBV30 - TGTGCCTCCCCGACAGACTCTGGGGCCAACGTCCTGACTTTC CASPTDSGANVLTF
- TRBJ1-5 TRBV30 - TGTGCCTGGAGTGAGGGGCAGATGGGTCAGCCCCAGCATTTT CAWSEGQMGQPQHF
- TRBJ1-2 TRBV9 - TGTGCCAGCAGCGTAGGTGAAGGAATCAACTATGGCTACACCTTC CASSVGEGINYGYTF
TRBD1 TRBJ1-5 TRBV30 - TGTGCCTGGAGTGTACAAGTAGGGTCCGGGAACAGGGGTCAGCCCCAGCATTTT CAWSVQVGSGNRGQPQHF
TRBD1 TRBJ1-1 TRBV30 - TGTGCCTGGAGTTTGTGGGGGACAGGGGATGAGACTGAAGCTTTCTTT CAWSLWGTGDETEAFF
- TRBJ1-2 TRBV27 - TGTGCCAGCAGTTTATATGGGGGAGTGGAAGATGGCTACACCTTC CASSLYGGVEDGYTF
- TRBJ1-2 TRBV6-5 - TGTGCCAGCAGTTCCTCAGAGGACTATGGCTACACCTTC CASSSSEDYGYTF
- TRBJ1-1 TRBV30 - TGTGCCTGGAGTGTCGTTCCGAGGAACACTGAAGCTTTCTTT CAWSVVPRNTEAFF
- TRBJ1-1 TRBV30 - TGTGCCTGGAGTCAGGTTCTGAACACTGAAGCTTTCTTT CAWSQVLNTEAFF
- TRBJ2-3 TRBV9 - TGTGCCAGCAGCGTCGGTCAGACAGATACGCAGTATTTT CASSVGQTDTQYF
- TRBJ2-7 TRBV29-1 once TGCAGCGTTGAAGAGGGGGAGCAGTACTTC CSVEEGEQYF
TRBD1 TRBJ1-2 TRBV30 - TGTGCCTGGGTTAAGACAGGGTCGAAGCGCGGCTACACCTTC CAWVKTGSKRGYTF
- TRBJ2-3 TRBV29-1 - TGCAGCGTCGAACCAGGTGCAGATACGCAGTATTTT CSVEPGADTQYF
- TRBJ1-1 TRBV29-1 - TGCAGCGCCCGACAGACGAACACTGAAGCTTTCTTT CSARQTNTEAFF
- TRBJ2-2 TRBV7-2 few TGTGCCAGCAGCTTATTTCCGGGGGCGGACACCGGGGAGCTGTTTTTT CASSLFPGADTGELFF
- TRBJ1-1 TRBV5-1 - TGCGCCAGCAGCTTGATATCCTCGAACACTGAAGCTTTCTTT CASSLISSNTEAFF
- TRBJ2-4 TRBV11-2 - TGTGCCAGCAGCTTAGATAGGTTACGGGTTTACAAAAACATTCAGTACTTC CASSLDRLRVYKNIQYF
- TRBJ1-2 TRBV5-1 - TGCGCCAGCAGTGAGGAGGCCTATGGCTACACCTTC CASSEEAYGYTF
- TRBJ1-6 TRBV5-4 - TGTGCCAGCAGATCGAACCGGGACCGCGATAATTCACCCCTCCACTTT CASRSNRDRDNSPLHF